This TCR beta chain emerged from a study of T-cell memory formation after mild COVID-19. Study context: Largely, the TCR clusters proved donor specific.

TCRdb recomputed calls from the 5' RACE reads with MiXCR, one row per CDR3 protein. This table holds hundreds of thousands of distinct CDR3 sequences, 20% to 25% found once. General observations from the study: Pre-infection memory already had some responding clones, implying cross-reactive memory joined. The SARS-CoV-2 specificity of second-wave clones reaching peak at day 37 remained unverified.

This clonotype has just a few counts. The antigen remains undetermined. The V segment lost 10 bases and the J segment 0 bases; nucleotides outside the gene matches: 1. The CDR3 consists of 13 residues. Germline assignment: CDR1 KGHDR and CDR2 SFDVKD. The TCR comes from an adult woman who had mild COVID-19 (a few samples of this study predate the infection). Cell type and time point are not known. The J gene is TRBJ2-2, the V gene TRBV24-1; 7 bases agree with TRBD1. Sample: PBMCs or a T cell subset sorted from them (not recorded which). CDR3 amino acids: CATGTANTGELFF. DNA of the CDR3: TGTGCCACTGGGACAGCGAACACCGGGGAGCTGTTTTTT.